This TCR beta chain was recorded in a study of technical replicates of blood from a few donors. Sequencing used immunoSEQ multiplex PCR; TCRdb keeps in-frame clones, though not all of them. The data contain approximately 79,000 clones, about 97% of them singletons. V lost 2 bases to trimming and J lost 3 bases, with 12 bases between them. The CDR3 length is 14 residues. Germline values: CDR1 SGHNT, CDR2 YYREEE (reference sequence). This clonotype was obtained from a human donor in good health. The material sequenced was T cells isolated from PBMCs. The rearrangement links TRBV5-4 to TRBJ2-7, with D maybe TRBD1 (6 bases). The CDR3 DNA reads TGTGCCAGCAGCTTAGACGGGACAATCTACGAGCAGTACTTC. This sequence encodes CASSLDGTIYEQYF.